This T cell receptor beta chain was documented in a study of shared clonotypes between healthy human individuals (dated by TCRdb to 2018 to 2020). Some background on the complete study: A couple of women and a few men aged 18 to 49 years were included in the cohort. For each donor, CD4 naive and CD4 memory were each run on three plates, CD8 naive on two plates, and CD8 memory on one plate. To estimate repertoire size and how much clonotypes are shared between individuals, the study performed deep sequencing of blood TCR repertoires from a few healthy adults. Libraries were prepared and TCR repertoires were sequenced by different laboratories using diverse techniques, in order to increase sequencing depth and limit assay-specific biases. Leukapheresis yielded between about 0.8 and 9.5 billion PBMCs per donor.

Using the deep immunoSEQ assay, multiplex PCR amplified TCR CDR3 regions from genomic DNA. Extracted genomic DNA from each cell subset was spread evenly across all wells of several immunoSEQ 96-well plates, with each plate serving as a replicate. For sorted subsets, around 200 ng genomic DNA, equal to some 28,000 T cell genomes, was loaded into each replicate PCR. Purified libraries were measured with a Qubit 3.0 fluorometer, size-checked on a Bioanalyzer 2100, and measured again with the KAPA Library Quantification kit. Every immunoSEQ 96-well plate was sequenced on a separate single-read 150-cycle Illumina NextSeq 550 flow cell. Per the authors' processing: Because the immunoSEQ output held only junctional sequences and lacked quality scores, the filtering could not match the filtering applied to full-length reads. To assign V/J genes and CDR3, sequences were annotated against IMGT germline references using PyIR, a Python wrapper for IgBLAST v1.9. Reads with weak V/J assignments (E-value above 1e-6), missing CDR3, stop codons, out-of-frame junctions, or ambiguous translated residues were removed. V3J clonotypes were defined as sequences sharing an identical inferred V gene, J gene, and CDR3 amino acid sequence. The percentage overlap between two repertoires was calculated by dividing the number of shared unique clonotypes by the size of the smaller repertoire. RTK rarefaction, the Chao1 estimator, and Recon v2.1 estimates of unobserved clonotypes were used to assess repertoire richness. For all TCRbeta clonotypes obtained by the gDNA method from a few donors, generation probabilities were computed with OLGA. TCRdb stores this immuneACCESS table with in-frame sequences only. Part of the clones is absent; in the studies checked, under half of the shortfall reflects unresolved V genes, and no reason is known for the rest. D and trimming were read from the DNA, whereas the V and J calls and clone size are those reported in that table. In all, the sample holds about 2 million clones, and about 95% of those were seen once. The top ten clonotypes cover roughly 1% of the sample.

The CDR3 goes from the cysteine to the phenylalanine over 15 residues. Only CDR3 DNA is held: 45 bases, read in frame from base 1. V and J lose 2 bases and 10 bases, and a span of 18 bases separates them. From the germline V gene, CDR1 is SGHTA and CDR2 is FQGNSA. CD8 naive samples were CD45RO-negative cells positively selected for CCR7, giving a CD45RA+CCR7+ population that excluded TemRA cells. The donors were healthy, HIV-negative adults with no recently reported acute infections or vaccinations. Every donor was a Caucasian adult residing in Nashville, Tennessee, USA. Blood was collected by leukapheresis, and PBMCs were isolated by Ficoll-Histopaque density gradient centrifugation and then cryopreserved in liquid nitrogen vapor phase. Analytical flow cytometry was used to check the purity and quantity of each magnetically sorted T cell population. Genomic DNA was isolated from every sorted fraction and measured by UV absorbance on a Nanodrop 2000c.

On this clone: Its antigen has not been determined. No base-level quality is on record; no much larger clone is a single base apart.

Points the paper makes about the study in general: The small number of donors limited the genetic and exposure-history diversity represented. Compared with non-shared clonotypes, the clonotypes found in all four sorted-subset donors had higher generation probabilities. Estimated clonotype richness was generally larger for naive than for memory subsets. Sampling was restricted to blood, and TCR repertoires in tissue are likely to differ from TCR repertoires in blood. Rarefaction of sorted-subset datasets indicated incomplete sequencing despite the large sequencing depth. Pairwise subsampling led to the expectation that sequencing depth would affect the degree of clonotype sharing among donors. When a few donors were compared, the shared fraction of clonotypes was about 5% for naive CD4, 3.5% for naive CD8, 2.3% for memory CD4, and roughly 0.43% for memory CD8.

The receptor's source is a man aged 18-30 years in good health. The sequenced sample consisted of naive CD8+ T cells sorted from blood. What the cell subset or site label conveys for this sample: CD45RA+CCR7+. The V gene is TRBV7-2 and the J gene is TRBJ1-5; no D segment can be confidently identified. The CDR3 region has the sequence CASSLSDSGDPPQHF. The DNA is TGTGCCAGCAGCTTATCGGACTCGGGTGATCCTCCCCAGCATTTT.